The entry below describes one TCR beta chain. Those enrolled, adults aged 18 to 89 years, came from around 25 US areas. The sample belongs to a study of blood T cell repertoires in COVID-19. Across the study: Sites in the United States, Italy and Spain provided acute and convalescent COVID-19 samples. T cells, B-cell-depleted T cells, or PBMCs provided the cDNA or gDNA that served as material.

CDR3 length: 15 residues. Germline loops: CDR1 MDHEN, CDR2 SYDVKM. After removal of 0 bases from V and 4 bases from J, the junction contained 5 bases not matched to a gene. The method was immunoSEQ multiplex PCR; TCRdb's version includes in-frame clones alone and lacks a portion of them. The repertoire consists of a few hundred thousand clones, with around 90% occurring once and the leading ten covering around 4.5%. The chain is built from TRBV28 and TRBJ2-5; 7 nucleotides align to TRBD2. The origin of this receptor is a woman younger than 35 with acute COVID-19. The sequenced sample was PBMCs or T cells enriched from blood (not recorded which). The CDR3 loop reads CASSLWQGGGETQYF. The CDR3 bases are TGTGCCAGCAGTTTATGGCAGGGCGGGGGAGAGACCCAGTACTTC.